The subject of this entry is one T cell receptor (beta chain). This entry belongs to a study of blood T cell repertoires in COVID-19. Looked up from germline, CDR1 is KGHDR and CDR2 is SFDVKD. The CDR3 contains 13 residues. V was clipped by 5 bases and J by 7 bases, with 13 bases between them. As handled by the study authors: By means of reference gene primer amplification, nucleated cell counts were estimated. This table comes from immunoSEQ multiplex PCR, and its TCRdb copy is limited to in-frame clones, with some not included. The D gene and trimming were derived from the DNA, and the V and J assignments and clone size from that table. Of roughly 290,000 clones in the sample, 65% to 85% were seen once. Seattle cases were enrolled at active infection and followed longitudinally.

V usage is TRBV24-1 and J usage is TRBJ2-5; no clear D gene. Sample: peripheral blood. This receptor was identified in a person aged 65-85 years with COVID-19, enrolled during active disease. The CDR3 DNA reads as TGTGCCACCAGTGTCGGTGGTCTCGGGACCCAGTACTTC. It specifies CATSVGGLGTQYF.